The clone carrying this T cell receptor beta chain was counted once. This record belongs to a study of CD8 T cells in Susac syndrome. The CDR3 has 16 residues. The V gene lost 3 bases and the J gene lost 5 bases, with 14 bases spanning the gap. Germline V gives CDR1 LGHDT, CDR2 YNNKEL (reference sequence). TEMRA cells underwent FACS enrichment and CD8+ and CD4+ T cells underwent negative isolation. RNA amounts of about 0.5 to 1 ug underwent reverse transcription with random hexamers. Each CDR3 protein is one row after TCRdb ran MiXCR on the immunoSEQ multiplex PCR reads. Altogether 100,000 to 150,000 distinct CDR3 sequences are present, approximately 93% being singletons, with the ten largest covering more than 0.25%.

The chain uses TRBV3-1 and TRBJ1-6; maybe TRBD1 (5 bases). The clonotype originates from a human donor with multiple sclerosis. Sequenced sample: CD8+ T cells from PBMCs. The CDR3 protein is CASSQPQGSHNSPLHF. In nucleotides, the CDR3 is TGTGCCAGCAGCCAGCCTCAGGGTTCTCATAATTCACCCCTCCACTTT. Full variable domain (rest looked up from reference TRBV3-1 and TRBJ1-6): DTAVSQTPKYLVTQMGNDKSIKCEQNLGHDTMYWYKQDSKKFLKIMFSYNNKELIINETVPNRFSPKSPDKAHLNLHINSLELGDSAVYFCASSQPQGSHNSPLHFGNGTRLTVT.